This T cell receptor (beta chain) was sequenced for a study of regulatory T cells in long-lasting Graves disease. This CDR3 comprises 16 residues. The V gene's germline CDR1 is MDHEN and CDR2 SYDVKM. Trimming pared 7 bases from V and 3 bases from J, leaving 21 bases between. This clonotype occurred many times. Time point in this sample: newly diagnosed GD, antithyroid drugs for less than 3 months. Following extraction of RNA from PBMCs, that RNA was used to make the TCR library. Through Arm-PCR of CDR3 regions and iRepertoire HTBI primers, TCR beta libraries were built. TCRdb re-analysed the multiplex PCR reads in MiXCR, keeping a single row per CDR3 protein. The sample shows around 400,000 distinct CDR3 sequences, 15% to 18% of them seen only once.

Here the sequenced sample was peripheral blood mononuclear cells (PBMCs), taken at new diagnosis, from a patient treated with antithyroid drugs. The chain employs TRBV28 and TRBJ1-2; weak D call: TRBD1 (5 bases). This sequence was found in a female donor with Graves disease. The CDR3 bases are TGTGCCAGCAATCCTATTTTGGGGGATAAGGACTATGGCTACACCTTC. This translates into CASNPILGDKDYGYTF.